The 23 T cell receptor beta chains given below trace back to one sample, sequenced in a study of multiple sclerosis patients with progressive multifocal leukoencephalopathy. Sample time point: before natalizumab initiation. Assay: immunoSEQ multiplex PCR; the TCRdb copy retains only in-frame clones and omits some. The sample includes about 32,000 clones, approximately 92% seen only once; the top ten take about 1.9%. Sequenced sample: PBMCs. Receptors originate from a man aged 25 to 40 with multiple sclerosis.

The chain combines TRBV7-9 with TRBJ1-1; no firm D call. The germline CDR1 and CDR2 sequences are SEHNR and FQNEAQ (reference sequence). Trimming removed 5 bases at V and 7 bases at J, with 20 bases between. The CDR3 consists of 15 residues. The CDR3 loop reads CASSLEVGWGDEAFF. CDR3 sequence (DNA): TGTGCCAGCAGCCTCGAAGTGGGTTGGGGAGATGAAGCTTTCTTT.

The V call is TRBV29-1, the J call TRBJ1-2, with 8 bases fitting TRBD1. CDR3 length equals 14 residues. Germline CDR1 and CDR2: SQVTM and ANQGSEA. After removal of 3 bases from V and 7 bases from J, the junction contained 10 bases not matched to a gene. CDR3 in amino acids: CSVEDRVILRGYTF. CDR3 DNA sequence: TGCAGCGTTGAGGACAGGGTAATTCTTCGTGGCTACACCTTC.

This chain connects TRBV9 to TRBJ2-3, with D perhaps TRBD2 (5 bases). The CDR3 is 15 amino acids. Germline-derived CDR1 and CDR2 are SGDLS and YYNGEE. V dropped 3 bases and J dropped 2 bases, with 13 bases sitting between them. In DNA form, the CDR3 reads TGTGCCAGCAGCGAGGAGGTGGACTTCACAGATACGCAGTATTTT. Amino acids: CASSEEVDFTDTQYF.

The sample holds one count of this clone. The J gene is TRBJ1-1, the V gene TRBV25-1; tentatively, D is TRBD1 (6 bases). The CDR3 is 12 amino acids. Germline-derived CDR1 and CDR2 are MGHDK and SYGVNS. V was pared by 6 bases and J by 5 bases, with 10 bases between. DNA of the CDR3: TGTGCCAGCAGCACAGGGAGGACTGAAGCTTTCTTT. Its protein is CASSTGRTEAFF.

The rearrangement joins TRBV6-6 to TRBJ2-1, with D perhaps matching TRBD1 or TRBD2 (5 bases each). The V gene lost 0 bases and the J gene lost 2 bases, with 11 bases spanning the gap. This CDR3 has 16 amino acids. Germline CDR1 and CDR2: MNHNY and SVGAGI (reference sequence). CDR3 sequence reads: CASSYSGGAAYNEQFF. The CDR3 DNA sequence: TGTGCCAGCAGTTACTCTGGGGGAGCGGCCTACAATGAGCAGTTCTTC.

This chain links TRBV5-6 with TRBJ2-7, with 7 bases fitting TRBD2. From germline, CDR1 is SGHDT and CDR2 YYEEEE. V gave up 2 bases and J gave up 4 bases; unmatched junction bases: 9. CDR3 size: 15 residues. CDR3 amino acids: CASSFGASGNYEQYV. The DNA of the CDR3 is TGTGCCAGCAGCTTTGGGGCTAGCGGAAATTACGAGCAGTACGTC.

This sequence joins TRBV11-2 and TRBJ1-2; 7 bases are a match to TRBD1. In germline, CDR1 is SGHAT, CDR2 FQNNGV. The CDR3 sequence is 14 residues long. V shed 5 bases, J shed 3 bases, and the junction held 6 bases outside the gene matches. In nucleotides, the CDR3 is TGTGCCAGCAGCCCCGACAGGGACTACTATGGCTACACCTTC. Protein sequence: CASSPDRDYYGYTF.

This sequence joins TRBV27 and TRBJ2-1; maybe TRBD2 (6 bases). Trimming pared 6 bases from V and 4 bases from J, leaving 16 bases between. Per germline, CDR1 MNHEY and CDR2 SMNVEV (reference sequence). This CDR3 has 15 residues. The CDR3 spells CASRHPSAVYNEQFF. CDR3 DNA sequence: TGTGCCAGCAGACACCCTAGCGCAGTTTACAATGAGCAGTTCTTC.

The chain combines TRBV19 with TRBJ1-5, with a possible D match to TRBD1 (5 bases). Looked up from germline, CDR1 is LNHDA and CDR2 is SQIVND (reference sequence). V dropped 4 bases and J dropped 0 bases, with 13 bases sitting between them. CDR3 length equals 16 residues. The CDR3 DNA sequence: TGTGCCAGTAGTACCGCCGACAGTTATAGCAATCAGCCCCAGCATTTT. It yields the protein CASSTADSYSNQPQHF.

The chain has TRBV11-3 and TRBJ2-1, with a possible D match to TRBD2 (6 bases). The CDR3 loop spans 11 amino acids. Germline loops: CDR1 SGHNT, CDR2 YENEEA. The V and J ends lost 5 bases and 9 bases respectively, with 8 bases between them. Written as DNA, the CDR3 is TGTGCCAGCAGCCTGGGGGGTGAGCAGTTCTTC. It is translated as CASSLGGEQFF.

The sample holds a few counts of this clone. This rearrangement joins TRBV9 to TRBJ2-2; 9 bases agree with TRBD1. The CDR3 loop spans 16 amino acids. After removal of 0 bases from V and 6 bases from J, the junction contained 6 bases not matched to a gene. Looked up from germline, CDR1 is SGDLS and CDR2 is YYNGEE. The CDR3 coding sequence is TGTGCCAGCAGCGTAGCGGGACAGGGTTACGCCGGGGAGCTGTTTTTT. Encoded protein: CASSVAGQGYAGELFF.

The chain has TRBV30 and TRBJ2-1; the D gene is possibly TRBD1 (5 bases). Germline V gives CDR1 GTSNPN, CDR2 SVGIG (reference sequence). The CDR3 is 11 amino acids. V lost 2 bases, J lost 13 bases, and 12 bases lay in between. The CDR3 loop reads CAWSFTGIQFF. The CDR3 bases are TGTGCCTGGAGTTTCACAGGAATTCAGTTCTTC.

V and J are TRBV27 and TRBJ2-1, with 7 bases fitting TRBD1. The CDR3 extends over 16 amino acids. In germline, CDR1 is MNHEY, CDR2 SMNVEV (reference sequence). V shed 6 bases and J 8 bases; nucleotides not matched to a gene: 16. This CDR3 reads CASRRLSGAGGHEQFF. The CDR3 DNA sequence: TGTGCCAGCAGACGTCTTTCCGGGGCAGGGGGACATGAGCAGTTCTTC.

This clone was seen a single time. This rearrangement joins TRBV28 to TRBJ2-1; 9 bases are shared with TRBD2. This CDR3 is built from 20 residues. Per germline, CDR1 MDHEN and CDR2 SYDVKM. Germline trimming cut 5 bases from V and 2 bases from J; bases unmatched to any gene: 19. The DNA for the CDR3 is TGTGCCAGCAGTCCCCTCTCCGGGGGGCGGACTAGCGAGACCTACAATGAGCAGTTCTTC. This encodes CASSPLSGGRTSETYNEQFF.

The gene calls are TRBV27 and TRBJ2-7; tentative D call: TRBD2 (6 bases). Germline V gene lookup returns CDR1 MNHEY and CDR2 SMNVEV (reference sequence). V was clipped by 11 bases and J by 6 bases, with 20 bases between them. CDR3 size: 13 residues. This CDR3 is CALPRAGRGEQYF. The CDR3, as DNA: TGTGCCCTACCTCGGGCGGGACGAGGCGAGCAGTACTTC.

J is TRBJ2-1 and V is TRBV5-1; 7 positions match TRBD1. Germline lookup yields CDR1 SGHRS and CDR2 YFSETQ. This CDR3 region has 15 residues. After removal of 0 bases from V and 4 bases from J, the junction contained 4 bases not matched to a gene. CDR3 in DNA: TGCGCCAGCAGCTTGGACAGGGGCACTTACAATGAGCAGTTCTTC. It translates to CASSLDRGTYNEQFF.

The chain couples TRBV30 to TRBJ2-3; D may be TRBD1 or TRBD2 (5 bases each). Germline V gene sequence: CDR1 GTSNPN, CDR2 SVGIG (reference sequence). The CDR3 is 11 amino acids. The ends were cut back, 3 bases at V and 10 bases at J, with 11 bases in the middle. The CDR3 DNA follows: TGTGCCTGGAGGAGGGGTTTAGCGCAGTATTTT. This codes for CAWRRGLAQYF.

The chain carries TRBV10-3 and TRBJ1-3; the D is unclear. Germline assignment: CDR1 ENHRY and CDR2 SYGVKD. This CDR3 contains 14 residues. V lost 7 bases, J lost 0 bases, and 10 bases lay in between. CDR3 DNA: TGTGCCATCATGGACGGCCGCTCTGGAAACACCATATATTTT. It yields the protein CAIMDGRSGNTIYF.

The rearrangement links TRBV18 to TRBJ2-4; the match to TRBD2 covers 8 bases. The V gene end was trimmed by 5 bases and the J gene end by 1 base; junction bases not matched to a gene: 7. Germline values: CDR1 KGHSH, CDR2 LQKENI. The CDR3 consists of 16 residues. In DNA form, the CDR3 reads TGTGCCAGCTCAACAATTAGCGGGATGGCCAAAAACATTCAGTACTTC. This encodes CASSTISGMAKNIQYF.

This chain links TRBV4-2 with TRBJ1-1; possibly TRBD1 for D (6 bases). CDR3 size: 14 residues. Between the trimmed V and J ends, which lost 4 bases and 2 bases, there was a span of 11 bases. Germline assignment: CDR1 LGHNA and CDR2 YNFKEQ. The CDR3 here is CASSLGGANTEAFF. CDR3 bases: TGTGCCAGCAGCCTGGGGGGGGCTAACACTGAAGCTTTCTTT.

This clone showed up just once. V and J are TRBV4-3 and TRBJ1-2, with D possibly matching TRBD1 (5 bases). V lost 0 bases, J lost 4 bases, and 9 bases lay in between. This CDR3 comprises 14 residues. Germline lookup yields CDR1 LGHNA and CDR2 YSLEER. Here the CDR3 DNA reads TGCGCCAGCAGCCAAGATTGGGGCACCTATGGCTACACCTTC. It yields the protein CASSQDWGTYGYTF.

This clone was found a few times. This chain uses TRBV4-3 with TRBJ2-7; 9 bases fit TRBD1. V lost 1 base to trimming and J lost 7 bases; unmatched junction nucleotides: 14. This CDR3 contains 17 residues. Germline lookup yields CDR1 LGHNA and CDR2 YSLEER. This CDR3 is CASSQGSSGTGRKEQYF. CDR3 DNA: TGCGCCAGCAGCCAAGGCAGTTCCGGGACAGGGCGGAAAGAGCAGTACTTC.

This clone has only one observation. The gene calls are TRBV25-1 and TRBJ1-1; maybe TRBD1 (5 bases). Germline V CDR1 and CDR2: MGHDK, SYGVNS. The CDR3 runs 14 residues. Trimming removed 5 bases at V and 5 bases at J, with 15 bases between. The CDR3 is CASSLGAPVTEAFF. In DNA, the CDR3 is TGTGCCAGCAGTCTAGGGGCCCCGGTGACTGAAGCTTTCTTT.